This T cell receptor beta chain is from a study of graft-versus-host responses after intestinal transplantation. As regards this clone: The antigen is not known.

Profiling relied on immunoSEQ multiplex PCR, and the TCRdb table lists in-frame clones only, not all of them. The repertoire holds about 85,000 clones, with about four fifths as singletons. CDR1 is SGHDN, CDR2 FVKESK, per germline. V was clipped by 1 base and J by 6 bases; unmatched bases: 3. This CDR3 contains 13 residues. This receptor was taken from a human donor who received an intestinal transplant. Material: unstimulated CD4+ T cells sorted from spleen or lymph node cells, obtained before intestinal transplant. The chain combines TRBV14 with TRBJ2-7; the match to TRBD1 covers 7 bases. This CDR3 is CASSQVGQAEQYF. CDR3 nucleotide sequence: TGTGCCAGCAGCCAAGTCGGACAGGCCGAGCAGTACTTC.